These 6 T cell receptor beta chains were all obtained from the same sample, sequenced in a study of T cell responses to AZD1222 COVID-19 vaccine. Generated by immunoSEQ multiplex PCR, the TCRdb table keeps only in-frame clones and is missing some. The sample consists of 54,000 or so clones, 80% to 90% of them appearing once. This sample comprised peripheral blood, obtained on day 0 of AZD1222 vaccination. The receptors were gathered from an adult in good health.

The chain couples TRBV12-1 to TRBJ2-1; TRBD2 is the table's D call, not checked against the DNA. TRBV12-1 is a pseudogene. The CDR3 is 21 amino acids. For the CDR3, the DNA is TGTGCCAGCAGCTTAGAGAACCCGGGACTAGCGGGAGGGTCCTCCTACAATGAGCAGTTCTTC. It codes for CASSLENPGLAGGSSYNEQFF.

V is TRBV12-5 and J is TRBJ2-1, with TRBD1 matching 11 bases. J was trimmed by 8 bases and V by 3 bases; bases with no gene match: 6. Germline-derived CDR1 and CDR2 are LGHNT and FRNRAP. The CDR3 has 15 amino acids. CDR3 sequence: CASGLGQGAFDEQFF. The CDR3 bases are TGTGCTAGTGGTTTAGGACAGGGGGCCTTCGATGAGCAGTTCTTC. The full variable domain, with the rest looked up from reference TRBV12-5 and TRBJ2-1, is DARVTQTPRHKVTEMGQEVTMRCQPILGHNTVFWYRQTMMQGLELLAYFRNRAPLDDSGMPKDRFSAEMPDATLATLKIQPSEPRDSAVYFCASGLGQGAFDEQFFGPGTRLTVL.

The chain employs TRBV7-2 and TRBJ1-2; 7 bases line up with TRBD1. The CDR3 runs 14 residues. The V gene's germline CDR1 is SGHTA and CDR2 FQGNSA. With 4 bases clipped from V and 4 bases from J, the junction kept 6 bases outside the gene matches. CDR3 bases: TGTGCCAGCAGCTGGACAGGAAGGCTCTATGGCTACACCTTC. The encoded protein is CASSWTGRLYGYTF.

The rearrangement uses TRBV6-1 and TRBJ2-7; TRBD2 matches at 8 bases. The CDR3 extends over 14 amino acids. Germline trimming cut 1 base from V and 7 bases from J; bases unmatched to any gene: 6. CDR1 is MNHNS, CDR2 SASEGT, per germline. The CDR3 DNA sequence: TGTGCCAGCAGTGAAGTCTTACGGGGGGGGGAGCAGTACTTC. The encoded protein is CASSEVLRGGEQYF.

The chain couples TRBV6-2 or TRBV6-3 to TRBJ1-1; 7 bases match TRBD1. V dropped 5 bases and J dropped 1; count of bases not matched to a gene: 10. The CDR3 runs 16 residues. Germline V lookup: CDR1 MNHEY, CDR2 SVGEGT. CDR3 loop: CASSHLGGTANTEAFF. The CDR3 DNA sequence: TGTGCCAGCAGTCACCTCGGAGGGACAGCGAACACTGAAGCTTTCTTT.

This chain uses TRBV29-1 with TRBJ1-2, with D possibly TRBD1 on 5 matching bases. The CDR3 is 13 amino acids. Germline V lookup: CDR1 SQVTM, CDR2 ANQGSEA. Trimming took off 0 bases at V and 9 bases at J, with 14 bases between the two ends. DNA of the CDR3: TGCAGCGTTGAAGACCCAACGGGGGGAAGCTACACCTTC. Its translation is CSVEDPTGGSYTF. The variable domain in full, completed from reference TRBV29-1 and TRBJ1-2, reads SAVISQKPSRDICQRGTSLTIQCQVDSQVTMMFWYRQQPGQSLTLIATANQGSEATYESGFVIDKFPISRPNLTFSTLTVSNMSPEDSSIYLCSVEDPTGGSYTFGSGTRLTVV.